This T cell receptor (beta chain) was sequenced for a study of shared clonotypes between healthy human individuals. Study conclusions and caveats: The genetic and exposure-history diversity represented was limited by few donors.

As regards this clone: What it binds is not known.

The test was conducted at deep level. Sequencing was performed with immunoSEQ multiplex PCR; in TCRdb, only in-frame clones are kept and a portion is missing. Found here are 950,000 to 1,100,000 clones, about 76% of them singletons; the top ten hold approximately 1.5%. J gave up 9 bases and V 2 bases, and 5 bases lay outside the gene matches. CDR1 and CDR2 from the germline V gene are SGDLS and YYNGEE. The CDR3 spans 13 residues. Recent vaccinations or acute infections were absent in the healthy HIV-negative adult donors. In the CD4+ fraction, cells were divided into CD45RA+ naive and CD45RA-negative memory subsets.

This TCR derives from a man aged 18 to 29 in good health. This chain joins TRBV9 and TRBJ2-1; 7 bases are shared with TRBD2. The sample taken for sequencing was memory CD4+ T cells sorted from blood. The subset is: CD45RA-negative fraction. The CDR3 DNA reads as TGTGCCAGCAGCGTTCGACTAGCAGGTGAGCAGTTCTTC. Its protein product is CASSVRLAGEQFF.